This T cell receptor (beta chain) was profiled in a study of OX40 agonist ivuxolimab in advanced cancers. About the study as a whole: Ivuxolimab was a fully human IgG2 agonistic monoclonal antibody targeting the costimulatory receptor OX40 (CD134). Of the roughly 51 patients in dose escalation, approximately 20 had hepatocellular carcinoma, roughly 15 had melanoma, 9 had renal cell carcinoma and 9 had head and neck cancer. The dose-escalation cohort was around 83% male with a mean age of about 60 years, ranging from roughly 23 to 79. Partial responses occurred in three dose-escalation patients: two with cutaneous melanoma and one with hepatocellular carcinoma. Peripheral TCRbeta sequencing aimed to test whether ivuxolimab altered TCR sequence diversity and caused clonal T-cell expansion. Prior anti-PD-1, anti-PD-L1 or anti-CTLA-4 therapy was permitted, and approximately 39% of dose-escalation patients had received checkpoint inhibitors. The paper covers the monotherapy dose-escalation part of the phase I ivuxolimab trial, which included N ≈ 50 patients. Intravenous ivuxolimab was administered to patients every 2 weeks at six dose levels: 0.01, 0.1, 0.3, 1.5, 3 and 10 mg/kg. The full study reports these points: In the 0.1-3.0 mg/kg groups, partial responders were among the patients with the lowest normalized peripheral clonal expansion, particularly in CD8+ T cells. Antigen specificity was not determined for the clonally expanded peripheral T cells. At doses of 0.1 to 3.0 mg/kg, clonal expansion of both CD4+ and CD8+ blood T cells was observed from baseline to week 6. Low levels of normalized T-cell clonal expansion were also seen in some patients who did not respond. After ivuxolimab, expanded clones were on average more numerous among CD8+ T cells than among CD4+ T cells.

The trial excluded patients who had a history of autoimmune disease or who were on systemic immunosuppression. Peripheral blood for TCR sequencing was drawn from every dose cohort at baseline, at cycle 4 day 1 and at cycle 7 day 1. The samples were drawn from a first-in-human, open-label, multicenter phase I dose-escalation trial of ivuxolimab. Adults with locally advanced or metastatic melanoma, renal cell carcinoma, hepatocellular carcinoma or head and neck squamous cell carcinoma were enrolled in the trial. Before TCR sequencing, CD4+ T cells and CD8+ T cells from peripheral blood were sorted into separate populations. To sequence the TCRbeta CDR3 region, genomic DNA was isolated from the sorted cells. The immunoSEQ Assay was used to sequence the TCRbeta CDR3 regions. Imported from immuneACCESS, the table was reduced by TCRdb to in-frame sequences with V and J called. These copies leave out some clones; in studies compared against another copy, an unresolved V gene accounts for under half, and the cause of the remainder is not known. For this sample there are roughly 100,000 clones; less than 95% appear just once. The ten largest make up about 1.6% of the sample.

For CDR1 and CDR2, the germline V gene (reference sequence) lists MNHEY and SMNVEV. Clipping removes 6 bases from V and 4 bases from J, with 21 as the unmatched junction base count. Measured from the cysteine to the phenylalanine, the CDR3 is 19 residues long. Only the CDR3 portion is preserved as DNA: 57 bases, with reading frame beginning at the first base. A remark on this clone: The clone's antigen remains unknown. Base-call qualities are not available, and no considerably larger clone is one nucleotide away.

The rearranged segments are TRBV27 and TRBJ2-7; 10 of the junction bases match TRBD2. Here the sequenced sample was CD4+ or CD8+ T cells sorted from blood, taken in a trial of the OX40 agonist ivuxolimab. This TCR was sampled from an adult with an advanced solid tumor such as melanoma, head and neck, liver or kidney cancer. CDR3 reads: CASRRQLEREGPTVYEQYF. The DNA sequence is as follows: TGTGCCAGCAGGCGCCAGTTGGAGCGGGAGGGCCCGACTGTTTACGAGCAGTACTTC.